This TCR beta chain appears in the sequencing data of a study of OX40 agonist ivuxolimab in advanced cancers. As for the study in general: Patients undergoing dose escalation presented with hepatocellular carcinoma, melanoma, renal cell or head and neck cancer. Findings and caveats of the study: Still undetermined is the antigen specificity of the expanded peripheral T cells.

Here immunoSEQ multiplex PCR was the method, and the copy in TCRdb shows in-frame clones only, minus some. Altogether about 77,000 clones are present, around 94% being singletons, with the ten largest covering around 21%. Remarks on this clone: What it binds is not known.

Germline CDR1 reads SGHTA; CDR2 reads FQGNSA. V lost 1 base and J lost 4, with 16 bases in between. This CDR3 is 16 amino acids long. The receptor's source is an adult with an advanced solid tumor such as melanoma, head and neck, liver or kidney cancer. V and J are TRBV7-2 and TRBJ1-2; no definite D call. The sample in question was CD4+ or CD8+ T cells sorted from blood, obtained in a trial of the OX40 agonist ivuxolimab. The CDR3 DNA follows: TGTGCCAGCAGCTTAGATACGGCAAAAAAGATCTATGGCTACACCTTC. Translation gives CASSLDTAKKIYGYTF.